This T cell receptor (beta chain) was recorded in a study of blood T cells in healthy people across ages. Whole-study findings and limits: It was held that diversity estimates obtained from one million T cells represented underestimates. What prevented conclusive comparison of naive and antigen-experienced cells was that PBMCs were unsorted.

Germline CDR1 reads MNHEY; CDR2 reads SVGEGT. Trimming removed 2 bases from V and 8 bases from J, with 7 bases in between. This CDR3 has 12 amino acids. It was with a sample-barcoded 5' primer and a J-beta primer mix that a second PCR of roughly 7 to 12 cycles was run. All samples gave at least 3 million CDR3-containing paired-end reads. TCRdb passed the 5' RACE reads through MiXCR, listing each CDR3 protein once. Of about 1 million distinct CDR3 sequences in the sample, around 45% are singletons; the top ten hold over 15%. Regarding this clonotype: Antigen specificity is unknown.

The sequencing sample was made of blood. This receptor was identified in a woman aged 55-75 years in good health. The J gene is TRBJ2-1, the V gene TRBV6-2 or TRBV6-3; D gene unclear. The CDR3 DNA reads as TGTGCCAGCAGTTACCGATACGATGAGCAGTTCTTC. Translated, it gives CASSYRYDEQFF.